This TCR beta chain was sequenced for a study of blood T cell repertoires in COVID-19. From germline, CDR1 is MNHEY and CDR2 SMNVEV (reference sequence). CDR3 length: 15 residues. The trim removed 5 bases at V and 4 bases at J, leaving 10 bases unmatched. Clones were sequenced by immunoSEQ multiplex PCR, and TCRdb holds only the in-frame ones, with some missing. This sample has about 140,000 clones, with 84% found just once. This chain links TRBV27 with TRBJ1-2, with 7 bases that match TRBD1. The clonotype comes from a woman aged 55 to 70 with acute or convalescent COVID-19. The specimen was peripheral blood. CDR3 sequence (DNA): TGTGCCAGCAGTACCCGACAGGGCCGGAGCTATGGCTACACCTTC. The encoded protein is CASSTRQGRSYGYTF.